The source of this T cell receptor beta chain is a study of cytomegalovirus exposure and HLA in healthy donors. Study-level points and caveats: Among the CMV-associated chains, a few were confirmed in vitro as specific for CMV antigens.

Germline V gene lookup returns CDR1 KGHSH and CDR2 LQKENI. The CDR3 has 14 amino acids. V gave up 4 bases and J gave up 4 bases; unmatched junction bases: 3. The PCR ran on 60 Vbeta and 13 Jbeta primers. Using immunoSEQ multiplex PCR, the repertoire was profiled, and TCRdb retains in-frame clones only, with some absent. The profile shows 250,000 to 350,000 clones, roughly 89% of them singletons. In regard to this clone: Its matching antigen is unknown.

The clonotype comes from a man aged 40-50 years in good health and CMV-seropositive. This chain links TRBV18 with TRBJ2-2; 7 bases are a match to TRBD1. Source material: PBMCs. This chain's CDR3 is CASSLGQSTGELFF. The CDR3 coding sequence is TGTGCCAGCTCACTGGGACAGAGCACCGGGGAGCTGTTTTTT.